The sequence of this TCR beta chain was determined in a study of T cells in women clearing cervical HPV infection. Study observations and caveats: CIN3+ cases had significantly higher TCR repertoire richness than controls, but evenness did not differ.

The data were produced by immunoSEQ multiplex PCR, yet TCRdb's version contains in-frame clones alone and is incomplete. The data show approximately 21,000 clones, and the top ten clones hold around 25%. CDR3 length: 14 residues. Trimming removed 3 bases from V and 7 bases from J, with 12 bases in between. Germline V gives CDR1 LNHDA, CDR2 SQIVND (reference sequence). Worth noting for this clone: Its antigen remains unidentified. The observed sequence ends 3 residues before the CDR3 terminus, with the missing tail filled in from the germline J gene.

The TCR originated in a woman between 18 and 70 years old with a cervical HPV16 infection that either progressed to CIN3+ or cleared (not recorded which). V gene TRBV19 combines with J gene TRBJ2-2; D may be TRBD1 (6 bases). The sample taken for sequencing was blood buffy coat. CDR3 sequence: CASSIGQGSGELFF. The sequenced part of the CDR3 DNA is TGTGCCAGTAGTATTGGGCAGGGGAGCGGGGAG.